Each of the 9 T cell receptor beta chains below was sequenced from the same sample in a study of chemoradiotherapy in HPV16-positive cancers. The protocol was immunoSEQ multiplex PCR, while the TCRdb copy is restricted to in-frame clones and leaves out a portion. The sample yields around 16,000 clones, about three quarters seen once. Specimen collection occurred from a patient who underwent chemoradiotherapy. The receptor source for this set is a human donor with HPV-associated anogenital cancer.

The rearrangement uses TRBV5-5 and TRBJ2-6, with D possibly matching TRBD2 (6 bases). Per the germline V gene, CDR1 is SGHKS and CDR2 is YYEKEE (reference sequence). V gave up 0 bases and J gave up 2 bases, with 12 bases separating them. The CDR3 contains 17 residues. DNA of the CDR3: TGTGCCAGCAGCTTGGTCGCCAGGGAGGCTGGGGCCAACGTCCTGACTTTC. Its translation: CASSLVAREAGANVLTF.

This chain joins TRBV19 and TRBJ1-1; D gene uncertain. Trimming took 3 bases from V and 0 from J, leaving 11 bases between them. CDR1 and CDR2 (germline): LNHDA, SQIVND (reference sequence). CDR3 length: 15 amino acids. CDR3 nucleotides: TGTGCCAGTAGTATCCTTCCGAGAATGAACACTGAAGCTTTCTTT. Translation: CASSILPRMNTEAFF.

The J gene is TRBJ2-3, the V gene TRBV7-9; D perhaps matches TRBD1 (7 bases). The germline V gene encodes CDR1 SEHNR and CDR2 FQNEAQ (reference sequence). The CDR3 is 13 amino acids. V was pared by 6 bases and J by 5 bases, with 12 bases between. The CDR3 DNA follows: TGTGCCAGCAGGAGGGGGCGGGAAGATACGCAGTATTTT. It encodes CASRRGREDTQYF.

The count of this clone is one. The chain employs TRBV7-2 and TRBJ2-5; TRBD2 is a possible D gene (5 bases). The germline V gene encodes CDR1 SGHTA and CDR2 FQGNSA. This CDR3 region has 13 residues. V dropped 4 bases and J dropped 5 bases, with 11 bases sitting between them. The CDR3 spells CASSSLVRETQYF. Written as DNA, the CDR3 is TGTGCCAGCAGCTCACTAGTCCGGGAGACCCAGTACTTC.

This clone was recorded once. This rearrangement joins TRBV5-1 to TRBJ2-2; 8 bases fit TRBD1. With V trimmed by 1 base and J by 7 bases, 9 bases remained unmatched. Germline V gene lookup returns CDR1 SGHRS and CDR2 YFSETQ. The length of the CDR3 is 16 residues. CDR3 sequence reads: CASSLSSGGAGGELFF. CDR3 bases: TGCGCCAGCAGCTTGAGTTCAGGGGGCGCCGGCGGGGAGCTGTTTTTT.

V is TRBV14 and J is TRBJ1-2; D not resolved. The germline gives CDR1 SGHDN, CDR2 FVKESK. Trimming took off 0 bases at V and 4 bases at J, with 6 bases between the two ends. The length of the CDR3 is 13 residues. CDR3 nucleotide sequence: TGTGCCAGCAGCCAAGATCCCAGCTATGGCTACACCTTC. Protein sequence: CASSQDPSYGYTF.

The DNA of the CDR3 is TGTGCCAGCAGTTACCCAAGGACGAACACTGAAGCTTTCTTT. Translation: CASSYPRTNTEAFF. V usage is TRBV6-6 and J usage is TRBJ1-1; D is ambiguous. Trimming stripped 2 bases from V and 1 base from J, with 8 bases between. Germline V lookup: CDR1 MNHNY, CDR2 SVGAGI (reference sequence). The CDR3 is made up of 14 amino acids.

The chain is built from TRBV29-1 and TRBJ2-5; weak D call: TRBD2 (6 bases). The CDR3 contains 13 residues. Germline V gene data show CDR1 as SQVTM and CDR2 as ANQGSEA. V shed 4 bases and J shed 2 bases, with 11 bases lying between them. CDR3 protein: CSVGPSAQETQYF. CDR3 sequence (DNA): TGCAGCGTTGGACCTAGCGCACAAGAGACCCAGTACTTC.

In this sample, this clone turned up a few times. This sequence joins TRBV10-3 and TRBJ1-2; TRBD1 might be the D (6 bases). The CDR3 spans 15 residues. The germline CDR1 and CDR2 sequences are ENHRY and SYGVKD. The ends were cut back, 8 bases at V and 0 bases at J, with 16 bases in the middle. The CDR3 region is CAIWVGTSTNYGYTF. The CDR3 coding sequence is TGTGCCATCTGGGTAGGGACAAGTACTAACTATGGCTACACCTTC.